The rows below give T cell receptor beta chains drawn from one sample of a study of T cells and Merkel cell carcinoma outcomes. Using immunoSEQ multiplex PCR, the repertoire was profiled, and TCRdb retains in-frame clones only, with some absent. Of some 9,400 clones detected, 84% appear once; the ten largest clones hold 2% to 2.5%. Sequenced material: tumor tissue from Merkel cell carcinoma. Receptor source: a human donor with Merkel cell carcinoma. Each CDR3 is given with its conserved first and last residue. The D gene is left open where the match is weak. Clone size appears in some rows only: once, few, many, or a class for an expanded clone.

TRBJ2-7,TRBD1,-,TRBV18,CASSTGTGGEQYF,TGTGCCAGCTCAACCGGGACAGGGGGCGAGCAGTACTTC
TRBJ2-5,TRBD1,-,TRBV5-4,CASSLPDRAQETQYF,TGTGCCAGCAGCCTACCGGACAGGGCGCAAGAGACCCAGTACTTC
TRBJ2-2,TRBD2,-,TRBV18,CASSARTSNTGELFF,TGTGCCAGCTCGGCTAGGACTAGTAACACCGGGGAGCTGTTTTTT
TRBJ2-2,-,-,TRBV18,CASSTAATRGTGELFF,TGTGCCAGCTCAACGGCGGCTACGCGAGGCACCGGGGAGCTGTTTTTT
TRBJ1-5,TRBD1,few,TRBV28,CASSLGTGVAQPQHF,TGTGCCAGCAGTTTAGGGACAGGTGTGGCTCAGCCCCAGCATTTT
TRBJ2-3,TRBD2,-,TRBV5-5,CASSWRDYYDTDTQYF,TGTGCCAGCAGCTGGCGGGACTACTATGACACAGATACGCAGTATTTT
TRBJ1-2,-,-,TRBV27,CASSFVKNYGYTF,TGTGCCAGCAGTTTTGTAAAGAACTATGGCTACACCTTC
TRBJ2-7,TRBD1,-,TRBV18,CASSPNWDSGEQYF,TGTGCCAGCTCACCTAATTGGGACAGCGGCGAGCAGTACTTC
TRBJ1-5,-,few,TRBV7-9,CASSLGTETPQHF,TGTGCCAGCAGCTTAGGGACAGAGACCCCCCAGCATTTT
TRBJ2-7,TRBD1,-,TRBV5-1,CASSLASGQGLYEQYF,TGCGCCAGCAGCTTGGCCTCAGGACAGGGTCTCTACGAGCAGTACTTC
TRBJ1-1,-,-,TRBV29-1,CSVGGTGGTEAFF,TGCAGCGTTGGGGGCACCGGAGGGACTGAAGCTTTCTTT
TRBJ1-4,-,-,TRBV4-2,CASSQEDTLNEKLFF,TGTGCCAGCAGCCAGGAGGACACCTTAAATGAAAAACTGTTTTTT
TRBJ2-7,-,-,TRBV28,CASTTSSASYEQYF,TGTGCCAGCACAACATCTAGTGCCTCCTACGAGCAGTACTTC
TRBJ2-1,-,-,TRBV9,CASSPLWRGPHNEQFF,TGTGCCAGCAGCCCTCTTTGGCGGGGGCCTCACAATGAGCAGTTCTTC
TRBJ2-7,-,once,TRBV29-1,CSVGKEGSYEQYF,TGCAGCGTTGGAAAAGAGGGATCCTACGAGCAGTACTTC
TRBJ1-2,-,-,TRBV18,CASSRDQGTGDGYTF,TGTGCCAGCTCCCGCGATCAGGGGACTGGGGATGGCTACACCTTC
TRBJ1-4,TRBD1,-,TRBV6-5,CASSIQGHANEKLFF,TGTGCCAGCAGCATACAGGGGCACGCTAATGAAAAACTGTTTTTT
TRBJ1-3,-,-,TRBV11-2,CASSVRVGNTIYF,TGTGCCAGCAGCGTGAGGGTCGGAAACACCATATATTTT
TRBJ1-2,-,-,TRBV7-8,CASSPPRAGYTF,TGTGCCAGCAGCCCACCCAGGGCAGGCTACACCTTC
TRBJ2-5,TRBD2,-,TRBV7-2,CASSPPGASGGEWETQYF,TGTGCCAGCAGCCCCCCCGGTGCTAGCGGGGGGGAGTGGGAGACCCAGTACTTC
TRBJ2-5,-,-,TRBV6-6,CASSYQEETQYF,TGTGCCAGCAGTTACCAGGAAGAGACCCAGTACTTC
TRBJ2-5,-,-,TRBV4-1,CASSQDWQGGSQRTQYF,TGCGCCAGCAGCCAAGATTGGCAGGGTGGGTCCCAGAGAACCCAGTACTTC
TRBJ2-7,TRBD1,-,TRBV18,CASSQGQDYYEQYF,TGTGCCAGCTCACAGGGACAGGACTACTACGAGCAGTACTTC
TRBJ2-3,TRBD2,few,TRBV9,CASSVRPGLAGGEVDTQYF,TGTGCCAGCAGCGTACGTCCCGGACTAGCGGGGGGAGAGGTAGATACGCAGTATTTT
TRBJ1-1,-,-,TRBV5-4,CASSPGGAGASRTEAFF,TGTGCCAGCAGCCCCGGCGGGGCAGGGGCCTCTAGGACTGAAGCTTTCTTT
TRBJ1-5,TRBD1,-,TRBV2,CASSAGGSSNQPQHF,TGTGCCAGCAGTGCAGGGGGCTCTAGCAATCAGCCCCAGCATTTT
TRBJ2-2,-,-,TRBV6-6,CASSYSFGGGTGELFF,TGTGCCAGCAGTTACTCATTTGGGGGTGGCACCGGGGAGCTGTTTTTT
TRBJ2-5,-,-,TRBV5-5,CASSLGQIQETQYF,TGTGCCAGCAGCTTGGGGCAGATCCAAGAGACCCAGTACTTC
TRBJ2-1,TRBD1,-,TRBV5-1,CASSLGGQGGNEQFF,TGCGCCAGCAGCTTGGGAGGACAGGGTGGCAATGAGCAGTTCTTC
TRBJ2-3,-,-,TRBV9,CASSASGTSDTDTQYF,TGTGCCAGCAGCGCGAGCGGGACATCAGACACAGATACGCAGTATTTT
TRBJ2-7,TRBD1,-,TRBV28,CAIKGGTGADEQYF,TGTGCCATAAAGGGGGGGACAGGGGCGGACGAGCAGTACTTC
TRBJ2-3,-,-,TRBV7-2,CASSLGSGAGTDTQYF,TGTGCCAGCAGCTTAGGTTCGGGGGCGGGCACAGATACGCAGTATTTT
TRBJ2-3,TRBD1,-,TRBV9,CASSVEGQGIGTDTQYF,TGTGCCAGCAGCGTAGAGGGACAGGGGATCGGCACAGATACGCAGTATTTT
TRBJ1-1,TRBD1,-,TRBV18,CASSPLRGLEANTEAFF,TGTGCCAGCTCACCCTTAAGGGGGCTGGAAGCGAACACTGAAGCTTTCTTT
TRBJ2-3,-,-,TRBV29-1,CSVGASVGTQYF,TGCAGCGTGGGGGCCTCCGTGGGTACGCAGTATTTT
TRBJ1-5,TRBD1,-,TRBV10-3,CAISDPGGGQPQHF,TGTGCCATCAGTGACCCAGGGGGTGGGCAGCCCCAGCATTTT
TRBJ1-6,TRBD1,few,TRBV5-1,CASSLAGQGAPLHF,TGCGCCAGCAGCTTGGCGGGACAGGGGGCACCCCTCCACTTT
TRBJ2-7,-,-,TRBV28,CASSTGGNPYEQYF,TGTGCCAGCAGTACCGGGGGAAATCCCTACGAGCAGTACTTC
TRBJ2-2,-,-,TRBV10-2,CASSEGTGVVGELFF,TGCGCCAGCAGTGAAGGGACTGGTGTGGTCGGGGAGCTGTTTTTT
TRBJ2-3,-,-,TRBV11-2,CASSMERGTQYF,TGTGCCAGCAGCATGGAGCGAGGGACGCAGTATTTT
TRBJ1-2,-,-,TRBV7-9,CASSIGGVNWDYYTF,TGTGCCAGCAGCATAGGGGGGGTCAATTGGGATTACTACACCTTC
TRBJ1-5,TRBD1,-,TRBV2,CASSEQGVRQPQHF,TGTGCCAGCAGTGAACAGGGGGTGCGTCAGCCCCAGCATTTT
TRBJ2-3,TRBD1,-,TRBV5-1,CASSPGQGNRDTQYF,TGCGCCAGCAGCCCTGGACAGGGGAACAGAGATACGCAGTATTTT
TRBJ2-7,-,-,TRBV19,CASGLGDEQYF,TGTGCCTCAGGGCTGGGGGACGAGCAGTACTTC
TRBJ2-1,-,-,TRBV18,CASSPRQGSNNEQFF,TGTGCCAGCTCACCCAGGCAGGGGTCGAATAATGAGCAGTTCTTC
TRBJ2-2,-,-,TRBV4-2,CASSQDLRADGELFF,TGTGCCAGCAGCCAAGATCTGAGGGCTGACGGGGAGCTGTTTTTT
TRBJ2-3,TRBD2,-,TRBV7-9,CASSLPLTSGGTDTQYF,TGTGCCAGCAGCTTACCCCTGACTAGCGGGGGGACAGATACGCAGTATTTT
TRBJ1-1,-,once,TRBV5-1,CASSLGSSVLNTEAFF,TGCGCCAGCAGCTTGGGGTCAAGTGTCTTGAACACTGAAGCTTTCTTT
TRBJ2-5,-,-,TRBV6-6,CASSYRIGKETQYF,TGTGCCAGCAGTTACAGGATAGGGAAGGAGACCCAGTACTTC
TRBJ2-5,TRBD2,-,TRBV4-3,CASSQGLAGTNQETQYF,TGCGCCAGCAGCCAAGGACTAGCGGGGACTAACCAAGAGACCCAGTACTTC
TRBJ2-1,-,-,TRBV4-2,CASSHAGGYNEQFF,TGTGCCAGCAGCCACGCTGGCGGCTACAATGAGCAGTTCTTC
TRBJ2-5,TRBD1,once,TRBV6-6,CATSDRGPETQYF,TGTGCCACCTCGGACAGGGGGCCAGAGACCCAGTACTTC
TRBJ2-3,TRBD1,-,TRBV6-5,CASKVQGADTQYF,TGTGCCAGCAAGGTCCAGGGGGCAGATACGCAGTATTTT
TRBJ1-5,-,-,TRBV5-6,CASSWGPGTGGQPQHF,TGTGCCAGCAGCTGGGGGCCCGGGACGGGGGGGCAGCCCCAGCATTTT
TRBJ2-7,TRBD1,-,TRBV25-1,CASSESLGTGFNEQYF,TGTGCCAGCAGTGAATCATTAGGGACAGGGTTCAACGAGCAGTACTTC